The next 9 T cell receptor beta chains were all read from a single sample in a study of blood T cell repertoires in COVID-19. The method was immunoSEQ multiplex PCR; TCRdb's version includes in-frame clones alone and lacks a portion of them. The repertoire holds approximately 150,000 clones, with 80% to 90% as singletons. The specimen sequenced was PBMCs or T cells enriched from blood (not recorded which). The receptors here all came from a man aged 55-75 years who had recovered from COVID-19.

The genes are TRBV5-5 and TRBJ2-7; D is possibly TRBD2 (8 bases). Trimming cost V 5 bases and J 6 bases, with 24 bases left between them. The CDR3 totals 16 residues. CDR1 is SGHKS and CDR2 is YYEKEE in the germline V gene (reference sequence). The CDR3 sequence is CASRRGRGRLAGEQYF. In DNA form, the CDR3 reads TGTGCCAGCAGGCGCGGAAGGGGGCGGCTAGCGGGCGAGCAGTACTTC.

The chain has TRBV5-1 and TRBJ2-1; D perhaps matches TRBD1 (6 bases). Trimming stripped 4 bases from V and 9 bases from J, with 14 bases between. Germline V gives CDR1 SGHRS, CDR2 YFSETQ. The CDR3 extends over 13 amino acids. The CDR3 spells CASSDVQGGEQFF. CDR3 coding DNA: TGCGCCAGCAGCGACGTACAGGGCGGTGAGCAGTTCTTC.

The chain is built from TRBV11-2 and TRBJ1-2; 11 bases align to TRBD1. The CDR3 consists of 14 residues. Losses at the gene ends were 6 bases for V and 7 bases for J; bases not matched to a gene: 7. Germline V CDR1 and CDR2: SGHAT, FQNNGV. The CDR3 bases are TGTGCCAGCAGGCGACCGGGACAGGGGGGTGGCTACACCTTC. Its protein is CASRRPGQGGGYTF.

The CDR3 loop is CASSPRGMVGKYSNQPQHF. The CDR3 region has the DNA TGTGCCAGCAGCCCCAGGGGAATGGTTGGGAAATATAGCAATCAGCCCCAGCATTTT. The chain is built from TRBV28 and TRBJ1-5, with D possibly TRBD1 on 6 matching bases. Trimming stripped 6 bases from V and 0 bases from J, with 24 bases between. Germline V gene lookup returns CDR1 MDHEN and CDR2 SYDVKM. The length of the CDR3 is 19 residues.

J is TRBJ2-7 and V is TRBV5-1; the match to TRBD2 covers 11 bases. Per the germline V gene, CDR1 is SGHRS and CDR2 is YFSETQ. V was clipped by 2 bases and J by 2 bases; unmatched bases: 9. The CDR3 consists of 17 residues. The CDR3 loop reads CASSFSPSGGFPYEQYF. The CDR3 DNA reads TGCGCCAGCAGCTTCTCGCCTAGCGGGGGGTTTCCCTACGAGCAGTACTTC.

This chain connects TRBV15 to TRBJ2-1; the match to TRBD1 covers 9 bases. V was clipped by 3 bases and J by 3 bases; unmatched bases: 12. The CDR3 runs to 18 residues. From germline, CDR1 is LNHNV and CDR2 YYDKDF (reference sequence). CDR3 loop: CATSSGTGRISFYNEQFF. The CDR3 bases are TGTGCCACCAGCAGCGGGACAGGGAGAATTTCCTTCTACAATGAGCAGTTCTTC.

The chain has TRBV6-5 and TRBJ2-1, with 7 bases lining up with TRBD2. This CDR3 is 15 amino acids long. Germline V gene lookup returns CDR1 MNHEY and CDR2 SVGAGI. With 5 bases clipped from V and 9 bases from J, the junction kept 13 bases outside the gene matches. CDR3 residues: CASSLTGLPHGEQFF. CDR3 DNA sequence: TGTGCCAGCAGTCTCACGGGACTACCCCATGGTGAGCAGTTCTTC.

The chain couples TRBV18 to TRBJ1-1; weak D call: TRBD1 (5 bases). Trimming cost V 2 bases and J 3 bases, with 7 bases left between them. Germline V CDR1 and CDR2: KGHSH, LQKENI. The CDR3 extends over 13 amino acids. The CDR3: CASSPIRDTEAFF. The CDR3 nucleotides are TGTGCCAGCTCACCAATCAGGGACACTGAAGCTTTCTTT. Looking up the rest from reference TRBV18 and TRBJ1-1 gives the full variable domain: NAGVMQNPRHLVRRRGQEARLRCSPMKGHSHVYWYRQLPEEGLKFMVYLQKENIIDESGMPKERFSAEFPKEGPSILRIQQVVRGDSAAYFCASSPIRDTEAFFGQGTRLTVV.

In DNA form, the CDR3 reads TGTGCCAGCAGCAGAGGGGCGGGGACGAGGTACGAGCAGTACTTC. Its translation is CASSRGAGTRYEQYF. J is TRBJ2-7 and V is TRBV9; possibly TRBD2 for D (6 bases). The CDR3 sequence is 15 residues long. Germline CDR1 and CDR2: SGDLS and YYNGEE. V lost 4 bases and J lost 4, with 18 bases in between.